This T cell receptor beta chain was recorded in a study of T cells in Graves' hyperthyroidism and ophthalmopathy. Trimming left V 7 bases short and J 5 bases short, with 14 bases between. CDR3 length: 13 residues. The V gene's germline CDR1 is MNHNS and CDR2 SASEGT. Uncontrolled infections, other autoimmune diseases, pregnancy or lactation led to exclusion of patients. A roughly 10 ml volume of fresh peripheral blood provided the PBMCs. Researchers took RNA transcripts and amplified the TCR beta CDR3 regions from them. TCR CDR3 regions were first amplified by RT-PCR with HTBI primers. TCRdb reprocessed the multiplex PCR reads via MiXCR and lists one record per CDR3 protein. The sample carries hundreds of thousands of distinct CDR3 sequences, approximately 25% recorded once.

This TCR derives from a woman between 40 and 55 years old with Graves' ophthalmopathy. The sequencing input was blood. The gene calls are TRBV6-1 and TRBJ2-5; D is perhaps TRBD1 or TRBD2 (7 bases each). The chain's CDR3 is CASKAGGVETQYF. For the CDR3, the DNA is TGTGCCAGCAAGGCAGGGGGGGTGGAGACCCAGTACTTC.